A selection of T cell receptor beta chains follows, all from one sample in a study of T cell changes during pregnancy in multiple sclerosis. Sequencing used immunoSEQ multiplex PCR; TCRdb keeps in-frame clones, though not all of them. The table shows approximately 100,000 clones, with about 94% occurring only once. Sample: peripheral blood, taken in the third trimester of pregnancy. The receptors were sampled from a female donor with multiple sclerosis, enrolled in a pregnancy study. The CDR3 runs from the conserved cysteine through the conserved F or W. The order of the fields is D gene, V gene, clone size, J gene, CDR3 protein, CDR3 DNA. D genes are given only for firm matches. A row's size may be missing; if present it is once, few, many or a size class.

>NA|TRBV7-8|NA|TRBJ1-5
CASSRLEGPQHF
TGTGCCAGCAGCCGTCTTGAGGGGCCCCAGCATTTT
>NA|TRBV6-5|NA|TRBJ2-1
CASSPNRFSNNEQFF
TGTGCCAGCAGTCCTAACCGGTTTTCCAACAATGAGCAGTTCTTC
>TRBD1|TRBV28|NA|TRBJ1-1
CASSLTDRAEAFF
TGTGCCAGCAGTCTAACCGACAGGGCTGAAGCTTTCTTT
>NA|TRBV5-4|once|TRBJ2-7
CASSQGGVGVYEQYF
TGTGCCAGCAGCCAAGGAGGGGTGGGGGTATACGAGCAGTACTTC
>NA|TRBV15|NA|TRBJ1-1
CATSRSGPNTEAFF
TGTGCCACCAGCAGGTCAGGCCCCAACACTGAAGCTTTCTTT
>NA|TRBV29-1|NA|TRBJ2-1
CSVMTVRGGEQFF
TGCAGCGTTATGACAGTTCGCGGTGGTGAGCAGTTCTTC
>NA|TRBV14|NA|TRBJ1-2
CASSQVDSSYGYTF
TGTGCCAGCAGCCAAGTTGACAGTTCCTATGGCTACACCTTC
>NA|TRBV21-1|NA|TRBJ2-5
CASSKRVQGIQETQYF
TGTGCCAGCAGCAAACGTGTACAGGGGATACAAGAGACCCAGTACTTC
>NA|TRBV10-3|NA|TRBJ2-7
CAISETDSSYEQYF
TGTGCCATCAGTGAGACCGACAGCTCCTACGAGCAGTACTTC
>NA|TRBV4-2|NA|TRBJ2-3
CASSQGPDTQYF
TGTGCCAGCAGCCAAGGGCCAGATACGCAGTATTTT
>TRBD1|TRBV9|NA|TRBJ2-2
CASSVTIRGQGGTGELFF
TGTGCCAGCAGCGTTACTATCCGGGGACAGGGCGGCACCGGGGAGCTGTTTTTT
>NA|TRBV11-2|NA|TRBJ2-5
CASSLGSAGETQYF
TGTGCCAGCAGCTTAGGGAGTGCGGGAGAGACCCAGTACTTC
>NA|TRBV7-9|NA|TRBJ2-3
CASSLGLDRHFTDTQYF
TGTGCCAGCAGCTTAGGCTTAGACAGGCATTTCACAGATACGCAGTATTTT
>NA|TRBV5-6|NA|TRBJ2-5
CASSSNEGTQYF
TGTGCCAGCAGCTCAAATGAGGGGACCCAGTACTTC
>NA|TRBV2|NA|TRBJ2-2
CASSEEGPSVTGELFF
TGTGCCAGCAGTGAGGAAGGGCCTAGCGTGACCGGGGAGCTGTTTTTT
>TRBD2|TRBV6-6|NA|TRBJ2-7
CASSYGDYNSYEQYF
TGTGCCAGCAGTTACGGGGACTATAATTCCTACGAGCAGTACTTC
>NA|TRBV10-3|NA|TRBJ2-7
CAISKTSGTFSYEQYF
TGTGCCATCAGTAAAACCTCCGGGACTTTCTCCTACGAGCAGTACTTC
>TRBD1|TRBV5-1|NA|TRBJ1-5
CASSVGQGDQPQHF
TGCGCCAGCAGTGTCGGACAGGGCGATCAGCCCCAGCATTTT
>TRBD1|TRBV14|NA|TRBJ2-2
CASRDRSIGELFF
TGTGCCAGCAGGGACAGGTCGATCGGGGAGCTGTTTTTT
>TRBD1|TRBV11-1|NA|TRBJ2-7
CASSRWDRSTGEQYF
TGTGCCAGCAGTCGTTGGGACAGGAGTACGGGGGAGCAGTACTTC
>NA|TRBV18|NA|TRBJ2-1
CASSPNGLSMDEQFF
TGTGCCAGCTCACCCAATGGACTGTCTATGGATGAGCAGTTCTTC
>NA|TRBV9|NA|TRBJ2-1
CASGGVRDYEQFF
TGTGCCAGCGGAGGAGTTAGAGACTATGAGCAGTTCTTC
>TRBD1|TRBV4-1|NA|TRBJ1-1
CASSPGQGAGEAFF
TGCGCCAGCAGCCCTGGACAGGGGGCGGGTGAAGCTTTCTTT
>TRBD1|TRBV25-1|once|TRBJ2-1
CASSGTGAKPYNEQFF
TGTGCCAGCAGTGGGACAGGAGCTAAACCCTACAATGAGCAGTTCTTC
>TRBD2|TRBV11-2|NA|TRBJ2-7
CASSPPFQGGVEQYF
TGTGCCAGCAGCCCGCCCTTTCAGGGAGGGGTCGAGCAGTACTTC
>TRBD2|TRBV7-9|NA|TRBJ2-7
CASSVGLAGDYEQYF
TGTGCCAGCAGCGTGGGACTAGCGGGAGACTACGAGCAGTACTTC
>NA|TRBV25-1|NA|TRBJ2-7
CASSEYGERYGQYF
TGTGCCAGCAGTGAATATGGGGAGCGATATGGGCAGTACTTC
>TRBD2|TRBV28|NA|TRBJ2-7
CASSFPSGGETYEQYF
TGTGCCAGCAGTTTCCCTAGCGGGGGGGAGACTTACGAGCAGTACTTC